The source of this T cell receptor (beta chain) is a study of CD8+ T cells in alopecia areata. Treatment described: oral pan-JAK inhibitor, 5-10 mg twice daily. The investigators collected lesional scalp punch biopsies and peripheral blood from alopecia areata patients. The V gene lost 0 bases and the J gene lost 1 base, with 6 bases spanning the gap. Germline assignment: CDR1 LNHDA and CDR2 SQIVND (reference sequence). This CDR3 has 14 residues. This clone appeared a few times. Sequencing relied on a cDNA template that was reverse transcribed from extracted RNA. Using immunoSEQ multiplex PCR, the repertoire was profiled, and TCRdb retains in-frame clones only, with some absent. This sample has roughly 180,000 clones; about 60% occur once, and the top ten carry approximately 3.3%.

Sequencing was performed on CD4+ T cells sorted from blood, taken at week 4, from a patient treated with tofacitinib. The receptor's source is a human donor with alopecia areata. V and J are TRBV19 and TRBJ1-1; D gene uncertain. The CDR3 nucleotides are TGTGCCAGTAGTATAGATCGCCGGAACACTGAAGCTTTCTTT. Its translation: CASSIDRRNTEAFF.